These 14 T cell receptor beta chains originate from one sample sequenced in a study of blood T cell repertoires in COVID-19. The protocol was immunoSEQ multiplex PCR, while the TCRdb copy is restricted to in-frame clones and leaves out a portion. The repertoire holds fewer than 130,000 clones, with 85% to 90% as singletons. Specimen: peripheral blood. These receptors came from an elderly woman with acute or convalescent COVID-19.

The chain has TRBV5-8 and TRBJ1-5; tentatively, D is TRBD1 (6 bases). The germline V gene has CDR1 SGHTS and CDR2 YDEGEE. V lost 0 bases to trimming and J lost 3 bases, with 10 bases between them. The CDR3 sequence is 15 residues long. The CDR3 DNA is TGTGCCAGCAGCTTGGGCAGGGGTAACAATCAGCCCCAGCATTTT. Encoded protein: CASSLGRGNNQPQHF.

The chain links TRBV6-5 to TRBJ1-3, with 9 nucleotides matching TRBD1. The germline V gene encodes CDR1 MNHEY and CDR2 SVGAGI. J gave up 6 bases and V 0 bases, and 6 bases lay outside the gene matches. The CDR3 spans 16 residues. The chain's CDR3 is CASSYSLTGGQNTIYF. The CDR3, as DNA: TGTGCCAGCAGTTACTCGTTGACAGGGGGACAAAACACCATATATTTT.

V usage is TRBV30 and J usage is TRBJ1-5, with D unclear. V was clipped by 0 bases and J by 0 bases, with 12 bases between them. Germline loops: CDR1 GTSNPN, CDR2 SVGIG (reference sequence). CDR3 size: 16 residues. This CDR3 reads CAWSVFSLRSNQPQHF. CDR3 coding DNA: TGTGCCTGGAGTGTTTTCTCCCTCCGTAGCAATCAGCCCCAGCATTTT.

V gene TRBV5-1 combines with J gene TRBJ2-5, with TRBD2 identical over 7 bases. The CDR3 has 15 amino acids. V dropped 1 base and J dropped 2; count of bases not matched to a gene: 5. CDR1 and CDR2 from the germline V gene are SGHRS and YFSETQ. The CDR3 DNA reads as TGCGCCAGCAGCTTGATGACTAGCCCACAAGAGACCCAGTACTTC. It yields the protein CASSLMTSPQETQYF.

This chain joins TRBV15 and TRBJ2-7; tentatively, D is TRBD2 (5 bases). The CDR3 runs 14 residues. V was shortened by 3 bases and J by 2 bases, with 11 bases between the two germline ends. Germline values: CDR1 LNHNV, CDR2 YYDKDF (reference sequence). The CDR3 sequence: CATSRGSSTYEQYF. As DNA, the CDR3 is TGTGCCACCAGCAGGGGGAGTTCTACCTACGAGCAGTACTTC.

This chain joins TRBV18 and TRBJ1-1; TRBD1 matches at 8 bases. This CDR3 spans 13 amino acids. CDR1 and CDR2 from the germline V gene are KGHSH and LQKENI. V dropped 3 bases and J dropped 3; count of bases not matched to a gene: 0. In DNA, the CDR3 is TGTGCCAGCTCACCGGGACAGGACACTGAAGCTTTCTTT. Translating it yields CASSPGQDTEAFF.

CDR3 DNA: TGCGCCAGCAGCTTGGATCCTAGTAGCGGGGGGCTTGGCACAGATACGCAGTATTTT. Amino acids: CASSLDPSSGGLGTDTQYF. This chain uses TRBV5-1 with TRBJ2-3; the match to TRBD2 covers 10 bases. The CDR3 has 19 amino acids. Trimming took 0 bases from V and 1 from J; bases not matched to a gene: 11. Germline CDR1 and CDR2: SGHRS and YFSETQ.

CDR3 nucleotide sequence: TGTGCCAGCAGCTTGGTGGGAGCGACAGGGAACTATGGCTACACCTTC. It specifies CASSLVGATGNYGYTF. The chain is built from TRBV5-8 and TRBJ1-2, with TRBD1 matching 7 bases. This CDR3 has 16 amino acids. Trimming took 0 bases from V and 2 from J; bases not matched to a gene: 7. Germline-derived CDR1 and CDR2 are SGHTS and YDEGEE. Supplemented by reference TRBV5-8 and TRBJ1-2, the full variable domain reads EAGVTQSPTHLIKTRGQQATLRCSPISGHTSVYWYQQALGLGLQFLLWYDEGEERNRGNFPPRFSGRQFPNYSSELNVNALELEDSALYLCASSLVGATGNYGYTFGSGTRLTVV.

The J gene is TRBJ2-5, the V gene TRBV2, with D possibly TRBD1 on 6 matching bases. V was trimmed by 7 bases and J by 4 bases, leaving 19 bases between them. The CDR3 runs 15 residues. Germline CDR1 SNHLY, CDR2 FYNNEI. The CDR3 sequence: CASTTLQGVRETQYF. The CDR3 DNA reads as TGTGCCAGCACTACATTACAGGGTGTTCGAGAGACCCAGTACTTC.

The CDR3 sequence is CASSPSGTSTDTQYF. As DNA, the CDR3 is TGTGCCAGCAGCCCCTCCGGGACTAGCACAGATACGCAGTATTTT. The J gene is TRBJ2-3, the V gene TRBV11-3; the D gene is possibly TRBD2 (6 bases). The CDR3 length is 15 residues. The germline V gene has CDR1 SGHNT and CDR2 YENEEA. V gave up 5 bases and J gave up 0 bases, with 12 bases separating them.

This clone was counted only a few times. The chain carries TRBV10-3 and TRBJ2-3; the D is unclear. Trimming cost V 6 bases and J 9 bases, with 10 bases left between them. CDR3 length: 11 residues. Germline loops: CDR1 ENHRY, CDR2 SYGVKD. The CDR3: CAISDPGTQYF. For the CDR3, the DNA is TGTGCCATCAGCGACCCAGGAACGCAGTATTTT.

The chain combines TRBV11-2 with TRBJ1-3, with D hard to call. Germline V gene sequence: CDR1 SGHAT, CDR2 FQNNGV. This CDR3 is 15 amino acids long. Trimming shortened V by 2 bases and J by 0 bases, and 8 bases separated the two germline ends. CDR3 amino acids: CASSLMGPSGNTIYF. CDR3 DNA: TGTGCCAGCAGCTTAATGGGCCCCTCTGGAAACACCATATATTTT. Together with reference TRBV11-2 and TRBJ1-3, the CDR3 gives the full variable domain: EAGVAQSPRYKIIEKRQSVAFWCNPISGHATLYWYQQILGQGPKLLIQFQNNGVVDDSQLPKDRFSAERLKGVDSTLKIQPAKLEDSAVYLCASSLMGPSGNTIYFGEGSWLTVV.

The V and J genes are TRBV7-8 and TRBJ2-5; D may be TRBD2 (6 bases). Trimming left V 6 bases short and J 2 bases short, with 16 bases between. From germline, CDR1 is SGHVS and CDR2 FQNEAQ. CDR3 size: 15 residues. The CDR3 DNA reads TGTGCCAGCAGTACAGAGGTAGCGGTTCAAGAGACCCAGTACTTC. Amino acid sequence: CASSTEVAVQETQYF.

The V call is TRBV5-1, the J call TRBJ1-2; D ambiguous. CDR3 length: 13 amino acids. V lost 2 bases and J lost 8, with 13 bases in between. Germline CDR1 is SGHRS and CDR2 is YFSETQ. The CDR3 coding sequence is TGCGCCAGCAGCTTAGCGGGTTACGGAGGCTACACCTTC. Amino acid sequence: CASSLAGYGGYTF.